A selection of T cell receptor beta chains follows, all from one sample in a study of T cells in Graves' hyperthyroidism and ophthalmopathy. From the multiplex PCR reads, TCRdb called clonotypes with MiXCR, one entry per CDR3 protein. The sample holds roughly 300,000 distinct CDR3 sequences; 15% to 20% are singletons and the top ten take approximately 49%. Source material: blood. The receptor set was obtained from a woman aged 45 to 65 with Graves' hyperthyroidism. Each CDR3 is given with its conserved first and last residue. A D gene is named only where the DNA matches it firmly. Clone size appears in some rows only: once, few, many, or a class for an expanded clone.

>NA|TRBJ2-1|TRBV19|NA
CASSIEGSGRFF
TGTGCCAGTAGTATAGAAGGGTCCGGCCGGTTCTTC
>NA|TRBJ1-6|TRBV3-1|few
CASSQGGGSPLHF
TGTGCCAGCAGCCAAGGCGGGGGCTCACCCCTCCACTTT
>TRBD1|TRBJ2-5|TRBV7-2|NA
CASRRAGGTGYQETQYF
TGTGCCAGCAGACGCGCAGGGGGGACAGGGTACCAAGAGACCCAGTACTTC
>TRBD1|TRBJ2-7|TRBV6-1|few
CASSRTGVWEQYF
TGTGCCAGCAGCCGAACAGGGGTTTGGGAGCAGTACTTC
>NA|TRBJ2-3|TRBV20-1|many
CSATDLRDTQYF
TGCAGTGCTACGGACCTTAGGGATACGCAGTATTTT
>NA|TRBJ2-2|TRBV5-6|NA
CASSLKTANTGELFF
TGTGCCAGCAGCTTAAAGACAGCGAACACCGGGGAGCTGTTTTTT
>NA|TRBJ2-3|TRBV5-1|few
CASSMRELVPDTQYF
TGCGCCAGCAGCATGCGGGAACTAGTCCCAGATACGCAGTATTTT
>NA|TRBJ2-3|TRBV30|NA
CAWSVGFGDTQYF
TGTGCCTGGAGTGTTGGGTTTGGAGATACGCAGTATTTT
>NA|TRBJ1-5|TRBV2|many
CASRWTVTSNQPQHF
TGTGCCAGCAGGTGGACAGTAACTAGCAATCAGCCCCAGCATTTT
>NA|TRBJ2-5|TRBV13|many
CASSLNGRRETQYF
TGTGCCAGCAGCCTAAACGGTAGGAGGGAGACCCAGTACTTC
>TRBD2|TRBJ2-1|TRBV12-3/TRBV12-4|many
CASSFLVAGRYNEQFF
TGTGCCAGCAGTTTTTTAGTAGCGGGCCGATACAATGAGCAGTTCTTC
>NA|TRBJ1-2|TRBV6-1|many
CASSASSKRYGYTF
TGTGCCAGCAGTGCCTCCTCCAAGCGATATGGCTACACCTTC
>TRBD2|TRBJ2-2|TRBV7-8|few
CASSLRGLAGPGELFF
TGTGCCAGCAGCCTACGGGGACTAGCGGGCCCCGGGGAGCTGTTTTTT
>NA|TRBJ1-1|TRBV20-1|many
CSARDVTAEAFF
TGCAGTGCTAGAGATGTCACAGCTGAAGCTTTCTTT
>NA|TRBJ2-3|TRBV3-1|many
CASSQVQERGTDTQYF
TGTGCCAGCAGCCAAGTCCAGGAGAGAGGCACAGATACGCAGTATTTT
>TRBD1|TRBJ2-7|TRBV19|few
CASSKTRMGQGTYEQYF
TGTGCCAGTAGTAAGACCCGGATGGGACAGGGAACCTACGAGCAGTACTTC
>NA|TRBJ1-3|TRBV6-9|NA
CASSSTGASGNTIYF
TGTGCCAGCAGTTCGACAGGAGCCTCTGGAAACACCATATATTTT
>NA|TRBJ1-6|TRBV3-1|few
CASSDEGGFNSPLHF
TGTGCCAGCAGCGACGAGGGGGGTTTTAATTCACCCCTCCACTTT
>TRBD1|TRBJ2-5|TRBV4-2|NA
CASSQVGQGAEETQYF
TGTGCCAGCAGCCAAGTGGGACAGGGGGCGGAAGAGACCCAGTACTTC
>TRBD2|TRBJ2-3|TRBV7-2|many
CASGTSGGFDTQYF
TGTGCCTCCGGTACTAGCGGGGGGTTTGATACGCAGTATTTT
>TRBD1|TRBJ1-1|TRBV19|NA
CASSIVKDRGRPEAFF
TGTGCCAGTAGTATAGTCAAAGACAGGGGAAGGCCTGAAGCTTTCTTT
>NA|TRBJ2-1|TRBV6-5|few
CASKIRVHNEQFF
TGTGCCAGCAAAATCCGGGTCCACAATGAGCAGTTCTTC
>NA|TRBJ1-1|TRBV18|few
CASSPAGRIEAFF
TGTGCCAGCTCACCCGCTGGACGGATTGAAGCTTTCTTT
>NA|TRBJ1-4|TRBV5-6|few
CASSFMAGENEKLFF
TGTGCCAGCAGCTTCATGGCGGGGGAGAATGAAAAACTGTTTTTT
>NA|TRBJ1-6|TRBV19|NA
CASSSDSWGSPLHF
TGTGCCAGTAGTTCGGACAGTTGGGGTTCACCCCTCCACTTT
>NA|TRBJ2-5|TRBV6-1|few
CAVSRQGQETQYF
TGTGCCGTGTCTCGTCAGGGTCAAGAGACCCAGTACTTC
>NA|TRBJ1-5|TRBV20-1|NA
CSARTTYSNQPQHF
TGCAGTGCCAGGACAACCTATAGCAATCAGCCCCAGCATTTT
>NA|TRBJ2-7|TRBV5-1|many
CASSRSGQRSSYEQYF
TGCGCCAGCAGCCGATCCGGACAGCGAAGCTCCTACGAGCAGTACTTC
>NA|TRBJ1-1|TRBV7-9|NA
CASSPLGTAFF
TGTGCCAGCAGCCCTCTCGGTACAGCTTTCTTT
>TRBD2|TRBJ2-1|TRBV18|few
CASSPTTSGGYNEQFF
TGTGCCAGCTCGCCTACGACTAGCGGGGGTTACAATGAGCAGTTCTTC
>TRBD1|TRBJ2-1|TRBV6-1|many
CASTGTGNEQFF
TGTGCCAGCACCGGGACAGGGAATGAGCAGTTCTTC
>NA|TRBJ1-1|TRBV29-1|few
CSPYKGQNTEAFF
TGCAGCCCATACAAGGGACAGAACACTGAAGCTTTCTTT
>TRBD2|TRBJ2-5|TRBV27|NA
CASSNSGGAVETQYF
TGTGCCAGCAGCAACAGCGGGGGGGCCGTTGAGACCCAGTACTTC
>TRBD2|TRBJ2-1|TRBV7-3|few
CASSKPSGRYNEQFF
TGTGCCAGCAGCAAACCTAGCGGGCGATACAATGAGCAGTTCTTC
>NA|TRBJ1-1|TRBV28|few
CASSLRQPTEAFF
TGTGCCAGCAGTTTAAGACAGCCGACTGAAGCTTTCTTT
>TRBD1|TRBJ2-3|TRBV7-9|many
CASSPRQGGTDTQYF
TGTGCCAGCAGCCCTCGACAGGGGGGCACAGATACGCAGTATTTT
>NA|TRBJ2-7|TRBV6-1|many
CASSEAAGSYEQYF
TGTGCCAGCAGTGAAGCGGCCGGATCCTACGAGCAGTACTTC
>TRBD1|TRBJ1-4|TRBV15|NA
CATSRSTGGAFEKLFF
TGTGCCACCAGCAGAAGTACAGGGGGGGCTTTTGAAAAACTGTTTTTT
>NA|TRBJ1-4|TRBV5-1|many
CASSEGPGEKLFF
TGCGCCAGCAGCGAGGGACCGGGCGAAAAACTGTTTTTT
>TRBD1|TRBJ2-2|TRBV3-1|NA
CASSQAPGQLVGLNTGELFF
TGTGCCAGCAGCCAAGCACCGGGACAGCTAGTGGGCCTTAACACCGGGGAGCTGTTTTTT
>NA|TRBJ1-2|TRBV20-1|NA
CSASGGATFYGYTF
TGCAGTGCTAGTGGGGGGGCGACCTTCTATGGCTACACCTTC
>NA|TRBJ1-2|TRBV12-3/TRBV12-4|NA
CASQKPGLIRGGYTF
TGTGCCAGCCAAAAACCGGGACTGATAAGGGGTGGCTACACCTTC
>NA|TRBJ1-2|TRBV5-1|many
CASSLAPDTSSYGYTF
TGCGCCAGCAGCTTGGCACCGGACACATCCTCCTATGGCTACACCTTC
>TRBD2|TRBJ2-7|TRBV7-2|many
CASSRDPGGGQYF
TGTGCCAGCAGCCGGGACCCTGGGGGGGGGCAGTACTTC
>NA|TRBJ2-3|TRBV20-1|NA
CSASEVYTDTQYF
TGCAGCGCCAGTGAGGTTTACACAGATACGCAGTATTTT
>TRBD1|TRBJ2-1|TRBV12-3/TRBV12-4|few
CASSLKGTVYNEQFF
TGTGCCAGCAGTTTAAAGGGGACAGTCTACAATGAGCAGTTCTTC
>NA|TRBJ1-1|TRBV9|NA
CASSVDSMNTEAFF
TGTGCCAGCAGCGTTGACAGCATGAACACTGAAGCTTTCTTT
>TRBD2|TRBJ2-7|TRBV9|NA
CASSGGTSGTYEQYF
TGTGCCAGCAGCGGCGGGACTAGCGGGACCTACGAGCAGTACTTC
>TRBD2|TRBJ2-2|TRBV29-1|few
CSVKVSGRVDTGELFF
TGCAGCGTCAAAGTTAGCGGGAGGGTCGACACCGGGGAGCTGTTTTTT
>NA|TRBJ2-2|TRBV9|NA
CASSVVSTPDGELFF
TGTGCCAGCAGCGTAGTCAGCACACCCGACGGGGAGCTGTTTTTT
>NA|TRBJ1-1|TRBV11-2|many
CASSSGAGGTEAFF
TGTGCCAGCAGCTCTGGCGCGGGGGGTACTGAAGCTTTCTTT